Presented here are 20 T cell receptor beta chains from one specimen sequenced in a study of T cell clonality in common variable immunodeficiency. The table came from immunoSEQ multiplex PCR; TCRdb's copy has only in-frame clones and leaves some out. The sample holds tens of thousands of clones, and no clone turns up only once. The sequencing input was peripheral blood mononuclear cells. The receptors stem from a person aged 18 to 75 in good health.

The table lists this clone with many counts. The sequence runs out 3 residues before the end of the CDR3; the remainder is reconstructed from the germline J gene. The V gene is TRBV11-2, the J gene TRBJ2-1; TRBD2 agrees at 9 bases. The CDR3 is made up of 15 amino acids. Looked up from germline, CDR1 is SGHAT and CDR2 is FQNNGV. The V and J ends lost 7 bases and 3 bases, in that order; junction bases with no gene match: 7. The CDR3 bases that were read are TGTGCCAGCACCCCCGGGACTAGCTTCTACAATGAG. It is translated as CASTPGTSFYNE. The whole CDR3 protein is CASTPGTSFYNEQFF.

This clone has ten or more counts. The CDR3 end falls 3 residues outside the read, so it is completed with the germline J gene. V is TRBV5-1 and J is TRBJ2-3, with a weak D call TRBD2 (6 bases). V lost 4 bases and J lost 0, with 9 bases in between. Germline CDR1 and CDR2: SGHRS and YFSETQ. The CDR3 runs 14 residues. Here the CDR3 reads CASSESGSTDTQYF. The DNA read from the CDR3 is TGCGCCAGCAGCGAAAGCGGGAGCACAGATACG.

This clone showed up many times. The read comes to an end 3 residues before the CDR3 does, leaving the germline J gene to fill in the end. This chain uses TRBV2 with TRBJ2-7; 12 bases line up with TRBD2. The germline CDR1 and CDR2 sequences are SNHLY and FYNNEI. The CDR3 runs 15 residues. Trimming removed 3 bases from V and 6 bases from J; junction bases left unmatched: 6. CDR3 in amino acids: CASSESGLAGLEQYF. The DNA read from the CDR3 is TGTGCCAGCAGTGAGTCAGGACTAGCGGGACTCGAG.

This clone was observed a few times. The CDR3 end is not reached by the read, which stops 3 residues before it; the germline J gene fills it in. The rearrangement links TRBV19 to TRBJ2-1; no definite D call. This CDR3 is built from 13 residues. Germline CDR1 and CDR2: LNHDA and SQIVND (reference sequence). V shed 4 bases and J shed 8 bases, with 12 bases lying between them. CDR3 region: CASSTWLDYEQFF. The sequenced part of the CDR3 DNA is TGTGCCAGTAGTACATGGCTAGACTATGAG.

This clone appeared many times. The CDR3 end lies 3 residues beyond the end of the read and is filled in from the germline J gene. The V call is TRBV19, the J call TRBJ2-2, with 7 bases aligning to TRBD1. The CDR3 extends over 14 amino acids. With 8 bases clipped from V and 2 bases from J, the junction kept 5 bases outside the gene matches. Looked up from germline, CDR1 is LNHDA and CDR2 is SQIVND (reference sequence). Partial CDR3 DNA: TGTGCCAGTTCCGGACAGGCTAACACCGGGGAG. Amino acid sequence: CASSGQANTGE. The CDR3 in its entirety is CASSGQANTGELFF. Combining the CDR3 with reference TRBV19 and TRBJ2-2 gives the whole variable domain DGGITQSPKYLFRKEGQNVTLSCEQNLNHDAMYWYRQDPGQGLRLIYYSQIVNDFQKGDIAEGYSVSREKKESFPLTVTSAQKNPTAFYLCASSGQANTGELFFGEGSRLTVL.

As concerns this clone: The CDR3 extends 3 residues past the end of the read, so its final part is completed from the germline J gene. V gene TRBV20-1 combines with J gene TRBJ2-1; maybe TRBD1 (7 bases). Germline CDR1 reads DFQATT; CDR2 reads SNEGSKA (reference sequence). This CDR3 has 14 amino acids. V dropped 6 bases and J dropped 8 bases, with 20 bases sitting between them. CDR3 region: CSASGGGGIDEQFF. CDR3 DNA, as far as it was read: TGCAGTGCCTCCGGAGGGGGCGGAATAGATGAG.

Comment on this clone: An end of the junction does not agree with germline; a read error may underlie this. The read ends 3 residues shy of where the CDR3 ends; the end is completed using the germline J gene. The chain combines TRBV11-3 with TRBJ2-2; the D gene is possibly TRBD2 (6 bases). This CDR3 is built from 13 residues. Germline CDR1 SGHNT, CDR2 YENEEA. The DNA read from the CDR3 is TGTGCCAGCAGCTCTCTGCGGGCCGGGGGG. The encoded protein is CASSSLRAGG. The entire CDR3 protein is CASSSLRAGGLFF.

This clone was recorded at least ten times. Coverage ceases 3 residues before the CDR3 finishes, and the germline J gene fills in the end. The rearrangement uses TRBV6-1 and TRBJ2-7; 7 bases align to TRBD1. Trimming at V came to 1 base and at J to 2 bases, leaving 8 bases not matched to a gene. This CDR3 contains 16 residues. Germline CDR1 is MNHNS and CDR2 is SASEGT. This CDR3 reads CASSEGFTGQTYEQYF. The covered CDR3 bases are TGTGCCAGCAGTGAAGGATTTACGGGACAGACCTACGAG.

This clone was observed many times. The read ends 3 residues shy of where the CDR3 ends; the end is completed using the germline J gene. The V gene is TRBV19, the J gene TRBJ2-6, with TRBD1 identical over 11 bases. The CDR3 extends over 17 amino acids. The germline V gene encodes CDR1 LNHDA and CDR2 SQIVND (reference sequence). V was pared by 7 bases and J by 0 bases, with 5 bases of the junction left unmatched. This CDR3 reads CASKRDRGISGANVLTF. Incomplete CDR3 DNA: TGTGCCAGTAAGCGGGACAGGGGGATCTCTGGGGCCAACGTC.

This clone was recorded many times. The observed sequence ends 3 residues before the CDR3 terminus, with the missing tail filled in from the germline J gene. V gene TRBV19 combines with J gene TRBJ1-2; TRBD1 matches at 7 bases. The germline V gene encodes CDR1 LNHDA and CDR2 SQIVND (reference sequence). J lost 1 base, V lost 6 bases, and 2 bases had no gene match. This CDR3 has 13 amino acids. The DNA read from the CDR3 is TGTGCCAGTAGGGGGGACAGTAACTATGGC. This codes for CASRGDSNYG. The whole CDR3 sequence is CASRGDSNYGYTF.

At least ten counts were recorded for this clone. CDR3 region: CASSHRGLAGEETQYF. The DNA read from the CDR3 is TGTGCCAGCAGCCACAGGGGACTAGCGGGAGAAGAGACC. The chain links TRBV3-1 (or the pseudogene TRBV3-2) to TRBJ2-5, with 14 bases fitting TRBD2. Read data end 3 residues before the CDR3 end; the end is taken from the germline J gene. Germline V gene sequence: CDR1 LGHDT, CDR2 YNNKEL (reference sequence). The CDR3 loop spans 16 amino acids. J lost 3 bases, V lost 3 bases, and 3 bases had no gene match.

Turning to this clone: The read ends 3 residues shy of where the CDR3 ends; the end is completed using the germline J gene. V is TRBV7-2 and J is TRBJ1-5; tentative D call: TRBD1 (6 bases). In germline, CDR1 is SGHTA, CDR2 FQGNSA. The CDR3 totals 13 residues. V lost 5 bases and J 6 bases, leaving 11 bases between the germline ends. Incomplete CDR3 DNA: TGTGCCAGCAGCGATGGGGGCTTTCAGCCC. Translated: CASSDGGFQP. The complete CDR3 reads CASSDGGFQPQHF.

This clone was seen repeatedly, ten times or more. The CDR3 loop is CASRPVNEQFF. Partial CDR3 DNA: TGTGCCAGTCGCCCGGTCAATGAG. The chain carries TRBV2 and TRBJ2-1; D not certain. The read terminates 3 residues ahead of where the CDR3 ends, so the germline J gene completes it. The V and J ends lost 9 bases and 6 bases respectively, with 9 bases between them. CDR1 is SNHLY and CDR2 is FYNNEI in the germline V gene. CDR3 length: 11 amino acids.

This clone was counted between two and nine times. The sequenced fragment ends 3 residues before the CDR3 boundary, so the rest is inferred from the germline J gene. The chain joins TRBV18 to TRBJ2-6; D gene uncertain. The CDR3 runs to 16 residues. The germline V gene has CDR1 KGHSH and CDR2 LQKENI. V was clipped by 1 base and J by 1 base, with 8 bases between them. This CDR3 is CASSPRPGSGANVLTF. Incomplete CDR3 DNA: TGTGCCAGCTCACCACGTCCCGGGTCTGGGGCCAACGTC.

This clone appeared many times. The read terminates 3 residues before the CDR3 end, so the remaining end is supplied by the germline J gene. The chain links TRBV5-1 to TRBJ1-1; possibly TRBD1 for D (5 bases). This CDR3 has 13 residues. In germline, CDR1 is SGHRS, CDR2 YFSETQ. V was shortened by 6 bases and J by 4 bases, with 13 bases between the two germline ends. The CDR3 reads CASNPGGGTEAFF. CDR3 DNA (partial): TGCGCCAGCAACCCGGGGGGAGGCACTGAA.

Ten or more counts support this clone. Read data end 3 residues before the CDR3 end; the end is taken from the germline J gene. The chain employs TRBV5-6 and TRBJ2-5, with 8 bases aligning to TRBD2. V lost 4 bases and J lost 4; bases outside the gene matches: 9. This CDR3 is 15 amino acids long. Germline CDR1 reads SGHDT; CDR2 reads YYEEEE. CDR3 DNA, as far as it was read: TGTGCCAGCAGCCAGCGGGAGAGGCGAGGAGAGACC. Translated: CASSQRERRGET. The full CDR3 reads CASSQRERRGETQYF.

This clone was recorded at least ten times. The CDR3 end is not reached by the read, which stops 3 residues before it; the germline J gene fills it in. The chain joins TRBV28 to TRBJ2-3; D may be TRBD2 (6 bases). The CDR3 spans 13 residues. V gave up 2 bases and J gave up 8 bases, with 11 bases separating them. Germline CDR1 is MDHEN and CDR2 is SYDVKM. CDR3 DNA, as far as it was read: TGTGCCAGCAGTTTAAAGCGGGTTGGTACG. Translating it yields CASSLKRVGT. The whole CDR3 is CASSLKRVGTQYF.

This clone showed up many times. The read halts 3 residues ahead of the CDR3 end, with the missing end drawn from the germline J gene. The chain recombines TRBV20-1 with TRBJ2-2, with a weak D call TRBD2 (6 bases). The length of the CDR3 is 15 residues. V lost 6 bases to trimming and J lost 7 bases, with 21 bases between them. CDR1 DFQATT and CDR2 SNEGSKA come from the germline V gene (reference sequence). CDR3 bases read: TGCAGTGCGCAACGGGCCGGCGGGGTGCACGGGGAG. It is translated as CSAQRAGGVHGE. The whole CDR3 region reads CSAQRAGGVHGELFF.

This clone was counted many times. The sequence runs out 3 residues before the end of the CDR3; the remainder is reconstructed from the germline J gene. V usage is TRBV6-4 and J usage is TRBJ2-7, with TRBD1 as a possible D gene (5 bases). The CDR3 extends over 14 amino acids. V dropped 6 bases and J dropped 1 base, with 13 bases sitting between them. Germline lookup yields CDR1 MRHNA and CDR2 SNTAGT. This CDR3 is CASRQGEPSYEQYF. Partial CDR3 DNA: TGTGCCAGCAGGCAGGGTGAGCCTTCCTACGAG.

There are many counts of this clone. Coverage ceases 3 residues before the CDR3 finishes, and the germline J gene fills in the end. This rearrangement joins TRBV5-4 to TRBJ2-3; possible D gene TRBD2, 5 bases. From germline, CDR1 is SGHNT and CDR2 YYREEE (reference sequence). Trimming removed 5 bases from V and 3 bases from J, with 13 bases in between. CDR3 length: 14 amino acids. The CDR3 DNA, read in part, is TGTGCCAGCAGTACCCGGACTGGGACAGATACG. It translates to CASSTRTGTDT. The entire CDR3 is CASSTRTGTDTQYF. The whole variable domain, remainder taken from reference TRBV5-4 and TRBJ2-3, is ETGVTQSPTHLIKTRGQQVTLRCSSQSGHNTVSWYQQALGQGPQFIFQYYREEENGRGNFPPRFSGLQFPNYSSELNVNALELDDSALYLCASSTRTGTDTQYFGPGTRLTVL.